This is a list of T cell receptor beta chains from one sample in a study of radiation and T cells in renal cell carcinoma. This table comes from immunoSEQ multiplex PCR, and its TCRdb copy is limited to in-frame clones, with some not included. The data hold tens of thousands of clones, with around 76% observed a single time. Specimen: blood, collected from a patient whose treatment included radiotherapy and nephrectomy. The source of these receptors is a man in his sixties with renal cell carcinoma. Both conserved end residues are part of each CDR3. D genes are given only for firm matches. Only part of the rows carry a size: once, few, many, or a class if the clone is expanded.

clone_size	j_call	v_call	d_call	cdr3_aa	cdr3_nt
.	TRBJ2-5	TRBV29-1	.	CSVEDYLGTQYF	TGCAGCGTGGAAGACTACCTGGGGACCCAGTACTTC
.	TRBJ1-2	TRBV6-6	TRBD1	CASSAPDRGNDGYTF	TGTGCCAGCAGTGCCCCCGACAGGGGGAACGATGGCTACACCTTC
.	TRBJ2-2	TRBV5-1	.	CASSAGTGELFF	TGCGCCAGCAGCGCGGGAACCGGGGAGCTGTTTTTT
.	TRBJ2-7	TRBV29-1	TRBD1	CSVGFPGGYEQYF	TGCAGCGTTGGATTTCCAGGGGGCTACGAGCAGTACTTC
.	TRBJ2-3	TRBV5-6	.	CASSPPVAGSPTQYF	TGTGCCAGCAGCCCCCCAGTCGCGGGAAGCCCGACGCAGTATTTT
few	TRBJ1-1	TRBV19	.	CASSKAVPNTEAFF	TGTGCCAGTAGTAAGGCAGTCCCGAACACTGAAGCTTTCTTT
.	TRBJ2-2	TRBV7-2	.	CASSFTGPGELFF	TGTGCCAGCAGCTTTACAGGGCCCGGGGAGCTGTTTTTT
.	TRBJ2-1	TRBV7-9	.	CASSLSYNEQFF	TGTGCCAGCAGCTTATCCTACAATGAGCAGTTCTTC
.	TRBJ2-5	TRBV7-2	.	CASSLVANLKETQYF	TGTGCCAGCAGCTTAGTAGCTAATCTTAAAGAGACCCAGTACTTC
.	TRBJ2-3	TRBV19	TRBD2	CASSSLAGGGLGTDTQYF	TGTGCCAGTAGTTCGTTAGCGGGAGGAGGGTTGGGGACAGATACGCAGTATTTT
.	TRBJ1-2	TRBV18	.	CASSPKGESSLYGYTF	TGTGCCAGCTCACCGAAGGGGGAATCCAGTCTCTATGGCTACACCTTC
.	TRBJ1-2	TRBV5-3	.	CATESGRELNYGYTF	TGTGCCACTGAATCGGGCAGGGAGTTAAACTATGGCTACACCTTC
.	TRBJ1-5	TRBV30	.	CAWSGTGVHQPQHF	TGTGCCTGGAGTGGGACGGGGGTTCATCAGCCCCAGCATTTT
.	TRBJ2-7	TRBV4-3	.	CASSQDLKATYEQYF	TGCGCCAGCAGCCAAGATTTGAAGGCAACCTACGAGCAGTACTTC
.	TRBJ2-3	TRBV5-1	TRBD1	CASSSDRGETQYF	TGCGCCAGCAGCTCCGACAGGGGGGAAACGCAGTATTTT
.	TRBJ1-5	TRBV15	.	CATSSPGTAQHF	TGTGCCACCAGCAGCCCAGGAACGGCCCAGCATTTT
.	TRBJ2-3	TRBV29-1	.	CSDFDRNTDTQYF	TGCAGCGACTTCGACAGAAACACAGATACGCAGTATTTT
.	TRBJ2-1	TRBV29-1	TRBD2	CSVETSGVYNEQFF	TGCAGCGTGGAGACTAGCGGGGTATACAATGAGCAGTTCTTC
.	TRBJ2-5	TRBV11-2	TRBD2	CASSPGGAGKETQYF	TGTGCCAGCAGCCCCGGGGGGGCGGGAAAAGAGACCCAGTACTTC
.	TRBJ2-1	TRBV15	TRBD2	CATSARLAGSSYNEQFF	TGTGCCACCAGCGCACGACTAGCGGGGAGCTCCTACAATGAGCAGTTCTTC
.	TRBJ2-1	TRBV18	TRBD2	CASSLISGSYEQFF	TGTGCCAGCTCACTTATAAGCGGGAGCTATGAGCAGTTCTTC
few	TRBJ1-2	TRBV2	.	CASSEGAGYGYTF	TGTGCCAGCAGTGAAGGGGCTGGCTATGGCTACACCTTC
.	TRBJ2-7	TRBV2	.	CASSGYEGYEQYF	TGTGCCAGCAGTGGCTATGAGGGCTACGAGCAGTACTTC
.	TRBJ2-3	TRBV11-2	.	CASSLEASSTDTQYF	TGTGCCAGCAGCTTAGAGGCGTCCTCCACAGATACGCAGTATTTT
.	TRBJ2-5	TRBV11-3	TRBD2	CASGGEGREVIETQYF	TGTGCCAGCGGGGGAGAGGGGCGGGAGGTAATCGAGACCCAGTACTTC
once	TRBJ2-1	TRBV5-4	TRBD2	CASSLTLAGRAEQFF	TGTGCCAGCAGCTTGACACTAGCGGGGAGGGCTGAGCAGTTCTTC
few	TRBJ1-1	TRBV19	.	CASSSGDTEAFF	TGTGCCAGTAGTAGCGGGGACACTGAAGCTTTCTTT
.	TRBJ1-2	TRBV6-5	.	CASRQDNYGYTF	TGTGCCAGCCGGCAGGATAACTATGGCTACACCTTC
.	TRBJ1-2	TRBV19	.	CASSMKGRGYTF	TGTGCCAGTAGTATGAAGGGGAGAGGCTACACCTTC
.	TRBJ2-3	TRBV6-5	TRBD2	CASRSSGIHTDTQYF	TGTGCCAGCAGGAGTAGCGGGATCCACACAGATACGCAGTATTTT